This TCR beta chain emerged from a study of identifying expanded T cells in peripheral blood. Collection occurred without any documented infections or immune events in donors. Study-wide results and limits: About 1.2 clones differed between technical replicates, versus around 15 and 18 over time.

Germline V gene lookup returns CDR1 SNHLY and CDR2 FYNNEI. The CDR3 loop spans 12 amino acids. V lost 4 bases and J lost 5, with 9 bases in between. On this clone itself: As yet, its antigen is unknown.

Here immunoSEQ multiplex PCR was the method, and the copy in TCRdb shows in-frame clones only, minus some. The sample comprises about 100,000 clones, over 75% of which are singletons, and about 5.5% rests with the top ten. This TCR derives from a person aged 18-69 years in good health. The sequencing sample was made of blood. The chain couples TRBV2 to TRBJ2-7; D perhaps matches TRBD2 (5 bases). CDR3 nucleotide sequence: TGTGCCAGCAGTGGAGGGAGCGACGAGCAGTACTTC. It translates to CASSGGSDEQYF.